This TCR beta chain was recorded in a study of blood T cell repertoires in COVID-19. Study as a whole: Nucleic acid was either cDNA or gDNA, and it came from T cells, B-cell-depleted T cells, or PBMCs.

The CDR3 sequence is 15 residues long. Between the trimmed V and J ends, which lost 5 bases and 0 bases, there was a span of 11 bases. Germline CDR1 and CDR2: MNHEY and SMNVEV (reference sequence). Data came from immunoSEQ multiplex PCR; TCRdb stores just in-frame clones and leaves some out. The profile covers roughly 80,000 clones, with roughly four fifths appearing a single time and roughly 15% taken by the ten largest. The sequenced sample was peripheral blood. The clonotype was recovered from a man between 65 and 80 years old with active or convalescent COVID-19. The chain joins TRBV27 to TRBJ2-1; maybe TRBD2 (5 bases). The CDR3, as DNA: TGTGCCAGCAGTCCAGGACTGACCTCCTACAATGAGCAGTTCTTC. Translating gives CASSPGLTSYNEQFF.